The 4 T cell receptor beta chains listed next were all sequenced from one sample in a study of blood T cell repertoires in COVID-19. Assay used: immunoSEQ multiplex PCR; TCRdb lists only in-frame clones, some missing. The sample consists of roughly 190,000 clones, roughly 82% of them appearing once. The sample consisted of PBMCs or T cells enriched from blood (not recorded which). These TCRs come from a man aged 35-49 years who had recovered from COVID-19.

The chain recombines TRBV29-1 with TRBJ2-7; 8 bases map to TRBD2. V was pared by 8 bases and J by 4 bases, with 7 bases of the junction left unmatched. The CDR3 is 12 residues long. The germline V gene has CDR1 SQVTM and CDR2 ANQGSEA. CDR3 sequence reads: CSISGTSYEQYF. The CDR3 DNA follows: TGCAGCATTTCCGGGACTAGTTACGAGCAGTACTTC.

V and J are TRBV7-2 and TRBJ2-5, with 7 nucleotides matching TRBD1. The V segment lost 5 bases and the J segment 5 bases; nucleotides outside the gene matches: 14. The CDR3 is 16 residues long. Germline-derived CDR1 and CDR2 are SGHTA and FQGNSA. Written as DNA, the CDR3 is TGTGCCAGCAGCCTGACAGCCCCCACAGGGGCGGAGACCCAGTACTTC. As protein: CASSLTAPTGAETQYF.

This sequence joins TRBV2 and TRBJ1-2; 7 nucleotides agree with TRBD1. With 6 bases clipped from V and 7 bases from J, the junction kept 17 bases outside the gene matches. This CDR3 has 16 residues. Germline CDR1 reads SNHLY; CDR2 reads FYNNEI. CDR3: CASSAQRRQGLGGYTF. The CDR3 DNA reads as TGTGCCAGCAGCGCTCAGAGGAGACAGGGACTGGGTGGCTACACCTTC.

V usage is TRBV6-2 or TRBV6-3 and J usage is TRBJ2-7; the match to TRBD2 covers 10 bases. The germline gives CDR1 MNHEY, CDR2 SVGEGT. The V segment lost 5 bases and the J segment 4 bases; nucleotides outside the gene matches: 11. The CDR3 is 16 amino acids. The CDR3 is CASSPLPGLASYEQYF. As DNA, the CDR3 is TGTGCCAGCAGTCCGCTACCGGGACTAGCGAGTTACGAGCAGTACTTC.